This T cell receptor (beta chain) was recovered during a study of molecular identifiers for immune sequencing clone quantification. Overall study: Five portions were made in replicates from RNA of 20,000 or 100,000 naive CD8 cells, and four underwent sequencing. Study results and caveats: Reportedly, one cell's Jurkat TCR RNA was detected within 1,200,000 naive CD8 cells.

Sorting selected naive CD8 T cells with a CD8+CD4-CCR7+CD45RA+ phenotype. Libraries of bulk TCR were made by previously described methods (with listed TCR primers). TCRdb re-called the PCR reads through MiXCR, storing one row per CDR3 protein. The sample records approximately 500,000 distinct CDR3 sequences, roughly 26% being singletons. V dropped 6 bases and J dropped 0; count of bases not matched to a gene: 9. Germline CDR1 and CDR2: MDHEN and SYDVKM. The CDR3 contains 16 residues. This clonotype was counted many times. As yet, its antigen is unknown. The sequence was collected from a human donor in good health. Some libraries in this study had Jurkat cell RNA spiked in. The chain has TRBV28 and TRBJ2-5; 8 bases align to TRBD1. The sequencing sample was made of naive CD8+ T cells from blood, with Jurkat cell RNA spiked in. Subset described: FACS-sorted CD8+CD4-CCR7+CD45RA+ naive T cells. The CDR3 spells CASRTDRGEDQETQYF. In nucleotides, the CDR3 is TGTGCCAGCAGGACCGACAGGGGCGAGGACCAAGAGACCCAGTACTTC. The full variable domain, in which reference TRBV28 and TRBJ2-5 provide the parts outside the CDR3, is DVKVTQSSRYLVKRTGEKVFLECVQDMDHENMFWYRQDPGLGLRLIYFSYDVKMKEKGDIPEGYSVSREKKERFSLILESASTNQTSMYLCASRTDRGEDQETQYFGPGTRLLVL.